This TCR beta chain derives from a study of cytomegalovirus exposure and HLA in healthy donors (dated by TCRdb to 2016 to 2017). At the level of the whole study: According to an earlier analysis of several hundred of the donors, 150 million to 200 million T cells yielded some 120 million unique TCR beta sequences and around 300 Gb of sequence data. Approximately 300 gigabases of sequencing data and approximately 80 million unique TCR sequences were included in an early release covering roughly 600 HLA-typed donors. Among the roughly 400 genotyped donors, approximately 82% belonged to the genetic ancestry cluster associated with self-reported Caucasian donors. The aim of the study was to test whether cataloging public T cell receptors could identify signatures of past pathogen exposure. The T cell repertoires of several hundred subjects were profiled by immunosequencing and related to cytomegalovirus serostatus. Along with the approximately 670-subject first cohort, a separate validation cohort of around 120 different subjects was used. The study combined high-throughput TCR immunosequencing, statistical association of individual TCRs with disease status, and machine learning to predict cytomegalovirus infection status. To study patterns of TCR occurrence, a later analysis re-analyzed previously published TCR beta repertoires from around 660 donors and added high-resolution HLA genotyping. Rather than drawing on any new phenotypic data, the later analysis identified candidate immune exposures from TCR beta sequences and the way those sequences occurred across donors. In an earlier analysis of 500 to 650 of the donors, high-throughput TCR beta sequencing was used to judge whether each TCR beta V gene segment behaved as functional or pseudogenic. Donor age, sex, ethnicity and CMV serostatus were compiled together with the repertoire data. A later genetic analysis took genome-wide SNP genotypes for about three fifths of the roughly 670 donors and used that subset as a discovery cohort. Every repertoire in the discovery cohort had been generated on one and the same sequencing platform. Both class I and class II loci were covered by HLA typing, at four-digit resolution. Typing coverage varied by locus: about 620-640 donors for A, B, C, DRB1 and DQB1; approximately 500 for DQA1; 606 for DPA1; fewer than 480 for DPB1. Because of strong linkage in the cohort, roughly five DR-DQ haplotypes were treated as single units for association and clustering. On average, about 240,000 unique TCR beta nucleotide sequences were sequenced per donor among fewer than 500 genotyped donors of the cohort, with roughly 18% of those sequences being non-productive.

The cohort was made up of 650 to 700 healthy bone marrow donors. At the time of sampling, every cohort member was nominally healthy, though immune exposures that went unrecorded were likely present. The donor was CMV seropositive and belonged to the group of 250 to 300 seropositive cohort members. Every donor gave a peripheral blood sample, and the peripheral blood mononuclear cells from that sample were used for TCR beta sequencing. The Qiagen DNeasy Blood Extraction Kit was used to extract genomic DNA from the blood cell samples. About this clone itself: Its antigen is not yet known. No qualities accompany the bases; no much larger clone lies one base away.

The library relied on the immunoSEQ multiplex PCR assay. For the multiplex PCR, a mixture combining 60 forward primers for TCR Vbeta segments and 13 reverse primers for TCR Jbeta segments was used. The CDR3 region of rearranged TCR beta genes was amplified from genomic DNA with a multiplex PCR assay. Amplified TCR beta libraries were sequenced as 87-base-pair reads on the Illumina HiSeq System. Regarding the original processing steps: A later analysis counted tens of millions of unique TCR beta chains across the 650 to 700 repertoires, and 10 million to 12 million of these chains were shared by at least two donors. Raw reads were error-corrected and collapsed into unique sequences with a nearest-neighbor algorithm that merged closely related sequences to remove PCR and sequencing errors. Alignment of CDR3 sequences to IMGT reference sequences was used to assign V, D and J gene segments. For a sequence to be retained, a match of at least six nucleotides to both a V gene segment and a J gene segment was required. A rearrangement counted as productive if the CDR3 had no stop codons and remained in frame with V and J, and every other rearrangement counted as non-productive. Following IMGT convention, CDR3 was defined as the stretch from the second conserved V-encoded cysteine to the conserved J-encoded phenylalanine. In an earlier analysis of just under 600 of the donors, sequences lacking an unambiguous match to a single V gene segment were excluded. In an earlier analysis of 587 of the donors, V segments were called functional above 56.7% productive rearrangements and were called segregating when the between-donor standard deviation exceeded 5%. A statistical classification framework was built to diagnose cytomegalovirus status from the catalog of TCR beta chain sequences. A later analysis assigned V and J genes by comparing TCR nucleotide sequences with IMGT/GENE-DB human TR gene sequences. In a later analysis, CDR3 sequences and most-parsimonious VDJ recombination scenarios were assigned using the TCRdist pipeline. In a later analysis, every TCR beta chain was defined by the combination of its CDR3 amino acid sequence and its V-gene family, and reads without a unique V-gene family were dropped. To address suspected cross-contamination and a sequencing artifact, a later analysis removed approximately 600 highly shared, low-generation-probability nucleotide sequences. In a later analysis, a clonal expansion index was calculated for each public chain from normalized within-repertoire ranks of inferred template counts. In a later analysis, generation probabilities were computed using a VDJ recombination model fitted to out-of-frame rearrangements, and the results were checked against IGoR. A later analysis scored TCR-TCR, TCR-HLA and TCR-CMV co-occurrence with hypergeometric tests, applying a repertoire-size bias correction to TCR pairs. In a later analysis, false discovery rates were estimated by permuting HLA or CMV assignments 20 times. In a later analysis, co-occurring TCRs were grouped with DBSCAN, and TCRdist sequence similarity was added when clustering was performed within HLA-allele-positive subsets. For co-occurrence clustering, repertoires with fewer than 30,000 or more than 120,000 public chains were excluded, along with several repertoires with anomalous nucleotide sharing. TCRdb re-hosts the immuneACCESS table, in-frame sequences only. Its copies lack some clones; in the studies checked, an unresolved V gene accounts for under half of them, and the cause for the rest is not known. D and trimming were read from the DNA, whereas the V and J calls and clone size are those reported in that table. In this sample the table shows 60,000 to 70,000 clones, around 68% of which occur a single time. Jointly, the top ten make up about 23% of the sample.

What the work shows at the level of the full study, not this receptor alone: Because HLA typing was unavailable for some donors at each locus, only the typed subset was used in association tests. A group of highly shared sequence variants was considered likely to be a technical artifact of the sequencing pipeline. In an earlier analysis of under 600 of the donors, most TCR beta V segments were observed in productive rearrangements about 87% or about 30% of the time, broadly matching IMGT annotations. In both the original and validation cohorts, the classifier was reported to diagnose cytomegalovirus status with high specificity and sensitivity. Because counts were too low, roughly 18 rarely observed V segments, including chromosome 9 orphons, were left out of the earlier analysis of a few hundred of the donors. In vitro tests confirmed that a few of the cytomegalovirus-associated TCR beta chains recognize cytomegalovirus antigens. Linkage disequilibrium might explain the correlated functional status among segregating V segments, but an unknown experimental factor could not be ruled out. According to a later analysis, parvovirus B19, influenza, CMV and Epstein-Barr virus appeared linked to several top co-occurrence clusters. In a later analysis, HLA-associated TCR beta chains were found to be more clonally expanded and to have lower generation probabilities than equally common non-associated chains. A later genetic analysis reported fewer N-insertions in productive TCRs among donors in an Asian-associated ancestry cluster than the roughly 700-donor mean. The study listed 164 TCR beta chains as associated with cytomegalovirus. In this cohort, only TCR beta chains were sequenced, and detectable features were limited by the absence of alpha or paired-chain data. Some IMGT-functional V segments, including TRBV6-2 and TRBV6-3, could not be told apart with the 87-base-pair reads, so those segments were excluded. Strong co-occurrence of HLA alleles, especially DR and DQ, made assigning TCR associations to individual alleles difficult. Presence/absence analyses assumed roughly uniform sequencing depth across donors, an assumption that may not hold. Most CMV-associated TCR beta chains appeared to be HLA-restricted in a later analysis, and the HLA associations seemed to be driven largely by CMV exposure. At a false discovery rate of 0.05, a later analysis linked some 17,000 TCR beta sequences to specific HLA alleles. For the cohort, immune exposure information was limited to CMV serostatus. A later analysis found that TCR association rates varied across HLA loci, with DRB1 alleles showing the most associated TCRs and HLA-C alleles the fewest. It was suggested by the authors that the approach could potentially be generalized to other disease states and immunological phenotypes. A further reported finding was that TCR beta sequences accurately predicted the HLA-A and HLA-B alleles for most subjects in the first cohort. V-gene and J-gene trimming of TCR beta chains was associated with a missense DCLRE1C variant in a later genetic analysis, and the association was replicated in an independent cohort. While some public TCRs were present in many individuals, most TCR sequences turned up only very rarely across donors.

A distance of 17 bases separates the germline ends of V and J, which lose 7 bases and 1 base respectively. CDR3 length: 16 amino acids, cysteine to phenylalanine. Only CDR3 DNA is held: 48 bases, read in frame from base 1. For CDR1 and CDR2, the germline V gene (reference sequence) lists LNHDA and SQIVND. The TCR comes from a man aged 50 or older in good health and CMV-seropositive. Sequenced input: PBMCs. The rearranged chain carries TRBV19 and TRBJ1-5; the D gene cannot be resolved reliably. The sequence in DNA is TGTGCCAGTACCCTCCCACGAGGCAAAAGCAATCAGCCCCAGCATTTT. The resulting protein is CASTLPRGKSNQPQHF.